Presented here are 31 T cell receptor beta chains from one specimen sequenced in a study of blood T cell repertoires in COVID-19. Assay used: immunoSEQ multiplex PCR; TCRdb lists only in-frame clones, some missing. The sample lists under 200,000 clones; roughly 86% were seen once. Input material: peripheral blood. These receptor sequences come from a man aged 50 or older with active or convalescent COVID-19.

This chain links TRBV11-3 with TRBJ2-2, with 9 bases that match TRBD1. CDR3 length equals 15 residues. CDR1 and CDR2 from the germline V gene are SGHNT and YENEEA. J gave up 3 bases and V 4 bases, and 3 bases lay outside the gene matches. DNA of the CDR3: TGTGCCAGCAGCTCGGGACAGGGTGACACCGGGGAGCTGTTTTTT. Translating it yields CASSSGQGDTGELFF.

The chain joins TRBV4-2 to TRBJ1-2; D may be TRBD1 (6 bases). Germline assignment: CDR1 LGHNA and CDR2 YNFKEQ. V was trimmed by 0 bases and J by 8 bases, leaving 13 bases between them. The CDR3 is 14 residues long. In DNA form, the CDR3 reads TGTGCCAGCAGCCAAGATCGGGAGGGGGAGGGCTACACCTTC. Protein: CASSQDREGEGYTF.

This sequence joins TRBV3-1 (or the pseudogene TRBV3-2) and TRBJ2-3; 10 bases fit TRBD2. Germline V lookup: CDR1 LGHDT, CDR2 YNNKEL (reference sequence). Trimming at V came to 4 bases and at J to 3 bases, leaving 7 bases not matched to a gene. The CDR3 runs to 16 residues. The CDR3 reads CASSLPGLAPTDTQYF. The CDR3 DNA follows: TGTGCCAGCAGCCTCCCGGGACTAGCGCCGACAGATACGCAGTATTTT.

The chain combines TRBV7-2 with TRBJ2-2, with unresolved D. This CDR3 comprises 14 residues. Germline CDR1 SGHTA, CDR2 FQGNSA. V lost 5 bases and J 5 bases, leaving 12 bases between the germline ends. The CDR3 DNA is TGTGCCAGCAGCACCCAAGCTTGGACCGGGGAGCTGTTTTTT. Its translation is CASSTQAWTGELFF.

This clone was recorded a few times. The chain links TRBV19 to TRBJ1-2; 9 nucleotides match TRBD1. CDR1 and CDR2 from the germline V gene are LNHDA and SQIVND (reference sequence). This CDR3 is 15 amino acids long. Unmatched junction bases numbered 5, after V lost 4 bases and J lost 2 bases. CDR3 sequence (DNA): TGTGCCAGTAGTACGGCTGGACAGGGGAACTATGGCTACACCTTC. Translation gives CASSTAGQGNYGYTF. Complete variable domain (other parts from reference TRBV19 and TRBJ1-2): DGGITQSPKYLFRKEGQNVTLSCEQNLNHDAMYWYRQDPGQGLRLIYYSQIVNDFQKGDIAEGYSVSREKKESFPLTVTSAQKNPTAFYLCASSTAGQGNYGYTFGSGTRLTVV.

The CDR3 coding sequence is TGTGCCAGCAGCGGAAGCAGGGGTTCGTCCCTCCACTTT. Its translation is CASSGSRGSSLHF. The gene calls are TRBV2 and TRBJ1-6, with D tentatively TRBD1 (6 bases). This CDR3 is built from 13 residues. V was trimmed by 6 bases and J by 14 bases, leaving 17 bases between them. Germline V gene data show CDR1 as SNHLY and CDR2 as FYNNEI.

The CDR3 sequence is CASSLSIDTFF. The CDR3, as DNA: TGTGCCAGCAGCTTATCAATCGACACTTTCTTT. The rearrangement joins TRBV11-1 to TRBJ1-1; D remains ambiguous. The ends were cut back, 2 bases at V and 12 bases at J, with 10 bases in the middle. The V gene's germline CDR1 is SGHAT and CDR2 FQDESV (reference sequence). There are 11 residues in the CDR3.

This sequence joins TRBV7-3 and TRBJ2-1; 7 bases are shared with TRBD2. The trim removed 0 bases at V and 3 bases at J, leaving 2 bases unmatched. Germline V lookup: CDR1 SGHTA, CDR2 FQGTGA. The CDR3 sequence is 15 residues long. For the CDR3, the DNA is TGTGCCAGCAGCTTAACCAGCGGGGACTACAATGAGCAGTTCTTC. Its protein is CASSLTSGDYNEQFF.

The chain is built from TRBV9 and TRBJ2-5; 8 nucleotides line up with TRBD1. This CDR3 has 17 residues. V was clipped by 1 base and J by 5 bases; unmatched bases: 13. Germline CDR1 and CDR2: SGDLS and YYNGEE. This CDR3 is CASSVSGGPGGTETQYF. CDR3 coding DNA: TGTGCCAGCAGCGTATCCGGTGGGCCAGGGGGCACGGAGACCCAGTACTTC.

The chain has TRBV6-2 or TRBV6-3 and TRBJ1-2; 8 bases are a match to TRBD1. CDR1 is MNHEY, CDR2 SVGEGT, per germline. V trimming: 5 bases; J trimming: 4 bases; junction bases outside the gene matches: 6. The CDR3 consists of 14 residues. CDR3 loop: CASSDRTGLYGYTF. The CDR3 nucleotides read TGTGCCAGCAGTGATCGGACAGGGCTCTATGGCTACACCTTC.

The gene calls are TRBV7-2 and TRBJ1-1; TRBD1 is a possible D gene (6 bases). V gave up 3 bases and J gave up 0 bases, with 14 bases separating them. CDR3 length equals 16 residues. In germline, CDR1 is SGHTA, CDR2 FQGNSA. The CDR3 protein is CASSFPKTGLNTEAFF. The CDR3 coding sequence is TGTGCCAGCAGCTTCCCCAAGACAGGTTTGAACACTGAAGCTTTCTTT. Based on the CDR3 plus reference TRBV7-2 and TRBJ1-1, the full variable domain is GAGVSQSPSNKVTEKGKDVELRCDPISGHTALYWYRQSLGQGLEFLIYFQGNSAPDKSGLPSDRFSAERTGGSVSTLTIQRTQQEDSAVYLCASSFPKTGLNTEAFFGQGTRLTVV.

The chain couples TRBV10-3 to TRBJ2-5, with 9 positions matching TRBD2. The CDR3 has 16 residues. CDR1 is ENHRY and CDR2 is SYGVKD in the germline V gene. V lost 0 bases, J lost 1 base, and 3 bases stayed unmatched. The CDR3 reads CAISESTSGFQETQYF. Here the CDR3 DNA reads TGTGCCATCAGTGAGTCTACTAGCGGGTTCCAAGAGACCCAGTACTTC.

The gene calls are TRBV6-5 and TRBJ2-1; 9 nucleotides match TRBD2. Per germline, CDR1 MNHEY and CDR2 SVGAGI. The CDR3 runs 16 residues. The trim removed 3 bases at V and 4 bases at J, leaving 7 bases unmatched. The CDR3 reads CASSYRELAGYNEQFF. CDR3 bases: TGTGCCAGCAGTTATCGAGAACTAGCGGGTTACAATGAGCAGTTCTTC.

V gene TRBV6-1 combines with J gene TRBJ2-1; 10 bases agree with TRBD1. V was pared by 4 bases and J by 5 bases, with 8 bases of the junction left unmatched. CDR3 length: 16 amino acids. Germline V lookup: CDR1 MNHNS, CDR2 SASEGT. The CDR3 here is CASSGLPGQGNNEQFF. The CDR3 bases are TGTGCCAGCAGTGGACTTCCGGGACAGGGGAACAATGAGCAGTTCTTC.

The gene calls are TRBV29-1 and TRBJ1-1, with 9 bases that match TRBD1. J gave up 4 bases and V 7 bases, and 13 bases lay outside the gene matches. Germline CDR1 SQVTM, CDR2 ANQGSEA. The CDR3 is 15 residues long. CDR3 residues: CSAAQTGGGGTEAFF. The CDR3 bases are TGCAGCGCGGCTCAGACAGGGGGGGGAGGCACTGAAGCTTTCTTT.

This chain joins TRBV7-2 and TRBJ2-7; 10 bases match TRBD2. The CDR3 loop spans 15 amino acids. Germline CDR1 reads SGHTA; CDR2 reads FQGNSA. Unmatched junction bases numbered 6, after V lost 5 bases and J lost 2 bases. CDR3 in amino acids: CASSGSGGPTYEQYF. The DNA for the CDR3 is TGTGCCAGCAGCGGTAGCGGGGGGCCTACCTACGAGCAGTACTTC.

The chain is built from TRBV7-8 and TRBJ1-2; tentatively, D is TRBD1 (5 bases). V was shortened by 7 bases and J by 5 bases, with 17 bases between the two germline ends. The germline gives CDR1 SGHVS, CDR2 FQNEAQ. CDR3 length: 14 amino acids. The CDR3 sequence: CASNREGVGYGYTF. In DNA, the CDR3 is TGTGCCAGCAACAGAGAAGGGGTGGGTTATGGCTACACCTTC.

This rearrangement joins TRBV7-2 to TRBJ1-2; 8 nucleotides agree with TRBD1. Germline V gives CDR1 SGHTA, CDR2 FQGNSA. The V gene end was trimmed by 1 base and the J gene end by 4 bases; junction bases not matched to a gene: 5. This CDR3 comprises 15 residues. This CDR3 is CASSLVAGGLYGYTF. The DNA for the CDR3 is TGTGCCAGCAGCTTAGTGGCAGGGGGCCTCTATGGCTACACCTTC.

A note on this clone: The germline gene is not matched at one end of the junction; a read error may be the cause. CDR3 DNA sequence: TGTGCCAGCTCCCCACACCCCGAAACAGGGCCGTACTTC. This translates into CASSPHPETGPYF. The genes are TRBV18 and TRBJ2-7; perhaps TRBD1 as D (6 bases). In germline, CDR1 is KGHSH, CDR2 LQKENI. CDR3 length: 13 amino acids.

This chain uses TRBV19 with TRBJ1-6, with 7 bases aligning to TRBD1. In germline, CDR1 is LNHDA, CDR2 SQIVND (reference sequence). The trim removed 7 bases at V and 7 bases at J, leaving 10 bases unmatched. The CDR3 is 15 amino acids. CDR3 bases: TGTGCCAGTACCCCCCCGGGACAGAGGAATTCACCCCTCCACTTT. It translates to CASTPPGQRNSPLHF.

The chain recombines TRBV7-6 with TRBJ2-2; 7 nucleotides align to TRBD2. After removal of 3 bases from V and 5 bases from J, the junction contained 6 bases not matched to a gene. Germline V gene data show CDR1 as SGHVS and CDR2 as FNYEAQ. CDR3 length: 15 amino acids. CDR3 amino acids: CASSFTGTNTGELFF. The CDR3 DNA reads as TGTGCCAGCAGCTTCACCGGGACTAATACCGGGGAGCTGTTTTTT. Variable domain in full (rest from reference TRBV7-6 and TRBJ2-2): GAGVSQSPRYKVTKRGQDVALRCDPISGHVSLYWYRQALGQGPEFLTYFNYEAQQDKSGLPNDRFSAERPEGSISTLTIQRTEQRDSAMYRCASSFTGTNTGELFFGEGSRLTVL.

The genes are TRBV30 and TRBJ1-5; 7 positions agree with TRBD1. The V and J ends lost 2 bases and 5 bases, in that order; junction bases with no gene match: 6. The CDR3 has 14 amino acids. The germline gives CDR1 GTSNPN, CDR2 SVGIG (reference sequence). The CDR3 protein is CAWSRQGRDQPQHF. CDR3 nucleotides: TGTGCCTGGAGTCGACAGGGTAGGGATCAGCCCCAGCATTTT.

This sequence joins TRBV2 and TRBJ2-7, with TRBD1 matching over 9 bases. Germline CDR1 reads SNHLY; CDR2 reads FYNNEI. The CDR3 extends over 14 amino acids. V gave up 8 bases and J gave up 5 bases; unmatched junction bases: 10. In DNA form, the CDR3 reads TGTGCCAGCGGCCGGGACAGGGCGGCTGACGAGCAGTACTTC. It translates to CASGRDRAADEQYF.

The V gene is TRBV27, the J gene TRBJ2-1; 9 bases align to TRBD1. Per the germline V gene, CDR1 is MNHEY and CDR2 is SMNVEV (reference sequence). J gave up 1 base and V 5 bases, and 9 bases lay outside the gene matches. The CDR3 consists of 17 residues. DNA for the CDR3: TGTGCCAGCAGTGGCCGACAGGGGGTGAGGTCCTACAATGAGCAGTTCTTC. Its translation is CASSGRQGVRSYNEQFF.

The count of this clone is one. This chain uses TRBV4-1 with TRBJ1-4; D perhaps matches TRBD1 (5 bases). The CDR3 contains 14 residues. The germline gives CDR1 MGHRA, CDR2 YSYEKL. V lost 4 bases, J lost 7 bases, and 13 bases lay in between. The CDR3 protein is CASSPRGFGEKLFF. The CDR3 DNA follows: TGCGCCAGCAGCCCCCGGGGGTTTGGTGAAAAACTGTTTTTT.

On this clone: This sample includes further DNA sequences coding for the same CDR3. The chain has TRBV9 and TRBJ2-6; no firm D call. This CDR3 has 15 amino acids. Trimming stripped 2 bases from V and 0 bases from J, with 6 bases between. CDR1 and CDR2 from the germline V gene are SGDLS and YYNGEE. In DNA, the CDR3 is TGTGCCAGCAGCGTCCGCAGCTCTGGGGCCAACGTCCTGACTTTC. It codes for CASSVRSSGANVLTF.

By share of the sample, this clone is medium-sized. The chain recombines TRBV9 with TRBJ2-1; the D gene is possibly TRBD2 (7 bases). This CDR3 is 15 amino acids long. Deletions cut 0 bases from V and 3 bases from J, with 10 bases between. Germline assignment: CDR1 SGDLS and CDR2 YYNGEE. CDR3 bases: TGTGCCAGCAGCGTAGAGGGGGGGTTCTACAATGAGCAGTTCTTC. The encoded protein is CASSVEGGFYNEQFF.

The CDR3 bases are TGCGCCAGCAGCTTGGTCAGGGGTGAGAACACTGAAGCTTTCTTT. The encoded protein is CASSLVRGENTEAFF. The chain recombines TRBV5-1 with TRBJ1-1, with a possible D match to TRBD1 (6 bases). CDR3 length: 15 residues. Germline V lookup: CDR1 SGHRS, CDR2 YFSETQ. V lost 0 bases and J lost 1, with 10 bases in between.

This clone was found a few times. The CDR3 DNA follows: TGTGCCAGCAGTTCCCAAGGACTAGCGGGAGGCGTTGAGCAGTTCTTC. It specifies CASSSQGLAGGVEQFF. The chain has TRBV6-2 or TRBV6-3 and TRBJ2-1; TRBD2 agrees at 14 bases. With 4 bases clipped from V and 9 bases from J, the junction kept 8 bases outside the gene matches. Germline V gene lookup returns CDR1 MNHEY and CDR2 SVGEGT. This CDR3 has 16 amino acids.

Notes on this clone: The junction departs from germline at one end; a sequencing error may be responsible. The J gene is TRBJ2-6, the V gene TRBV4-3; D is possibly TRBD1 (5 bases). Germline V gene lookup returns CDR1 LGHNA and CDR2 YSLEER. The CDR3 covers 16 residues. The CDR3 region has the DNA TGCGCCAGCAGCCAAGACTTCTTGGGTGGGGCTAACGTCCTGACTTTC. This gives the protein CASSQDFLGGANVLTF.

The CDR3 DNA follows: TGTGCCATCAGTGACAGGGATGGGAACATTCAGTACTTC. Protein product: CAISDRDGNIQYF. The rearrangement joins TRBV10-3 to TRBJ2-4, with a tentative D call TRBD1 (5 bases). Germline assignment: CDR1 ENHRY and CDR2 SYGVKD. Between the trimmed V and J ends, which lost 3 bases and 7 bases, there was a span of 10 bases. There are 13 residues in the CDR3.